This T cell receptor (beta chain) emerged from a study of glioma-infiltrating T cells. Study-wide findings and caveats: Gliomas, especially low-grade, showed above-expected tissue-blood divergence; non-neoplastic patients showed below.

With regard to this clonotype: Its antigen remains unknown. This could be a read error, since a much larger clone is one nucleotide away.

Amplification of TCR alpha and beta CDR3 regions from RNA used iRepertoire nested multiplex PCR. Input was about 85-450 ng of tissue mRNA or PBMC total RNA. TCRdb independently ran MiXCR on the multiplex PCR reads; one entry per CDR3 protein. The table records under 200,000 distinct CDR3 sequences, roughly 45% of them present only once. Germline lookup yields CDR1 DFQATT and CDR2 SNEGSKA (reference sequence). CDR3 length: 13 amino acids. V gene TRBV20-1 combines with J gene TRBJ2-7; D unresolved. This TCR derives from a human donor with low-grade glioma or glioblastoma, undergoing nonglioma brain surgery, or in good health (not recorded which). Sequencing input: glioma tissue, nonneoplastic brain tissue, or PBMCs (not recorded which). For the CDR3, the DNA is TGCAGTGCTAGGGGCCGAAACTCCTACAAGCAGTACTTC. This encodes CSARGRNSYKQYF.